What follows describes a single TCR beta chain. These data are taken from a study of T cell responses to AZD1222 COVID-19 vaccine. Unmatched junction bases numbered 3, after V lost 1 base and J lost 1 base. The germline V gene encodes CDR1 LGHDT and CDR2 YNNKEL (reference sequence). The CDR3 loop spans 17 amino acids. TCRdb keeps only in-frame clones here, not all; method: immunoSEQ multiplex PCR. The sample carries under 130,000 clones, roughly 91% recorded once. This chain uses TRBV3-1 (or the pseudogene TRBV3-2) with TRBJ2-5; 13 bases line up with TRBD2. Sample: peripheral blood, taken on day 0 of AZD1222 vaccination. The receptor's source is an adult in good health. The CDR3 DNA reads as TGTGCCAGCAGCCAAGGACTAGCGGGGGGTCTCCAAGAGACCCAGTACTTC. It is translated as CASSQGLAGGLQETQYF.